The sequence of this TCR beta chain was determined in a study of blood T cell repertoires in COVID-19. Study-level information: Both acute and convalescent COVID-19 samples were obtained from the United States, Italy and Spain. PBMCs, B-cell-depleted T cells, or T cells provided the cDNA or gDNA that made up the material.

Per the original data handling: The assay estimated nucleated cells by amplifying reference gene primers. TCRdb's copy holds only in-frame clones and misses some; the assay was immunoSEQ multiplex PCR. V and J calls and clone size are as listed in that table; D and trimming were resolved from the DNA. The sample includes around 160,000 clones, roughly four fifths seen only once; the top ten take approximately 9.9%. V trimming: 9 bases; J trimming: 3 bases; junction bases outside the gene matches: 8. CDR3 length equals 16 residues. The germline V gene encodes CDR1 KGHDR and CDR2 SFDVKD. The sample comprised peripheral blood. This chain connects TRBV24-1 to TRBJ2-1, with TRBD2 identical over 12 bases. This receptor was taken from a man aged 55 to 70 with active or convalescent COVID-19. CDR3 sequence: CATEETSGSFYNEQFF. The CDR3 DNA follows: TGTGCCACCGAAGAGACTAGCGGGAGCTTCTACAATGAGCAGTTCTTC.